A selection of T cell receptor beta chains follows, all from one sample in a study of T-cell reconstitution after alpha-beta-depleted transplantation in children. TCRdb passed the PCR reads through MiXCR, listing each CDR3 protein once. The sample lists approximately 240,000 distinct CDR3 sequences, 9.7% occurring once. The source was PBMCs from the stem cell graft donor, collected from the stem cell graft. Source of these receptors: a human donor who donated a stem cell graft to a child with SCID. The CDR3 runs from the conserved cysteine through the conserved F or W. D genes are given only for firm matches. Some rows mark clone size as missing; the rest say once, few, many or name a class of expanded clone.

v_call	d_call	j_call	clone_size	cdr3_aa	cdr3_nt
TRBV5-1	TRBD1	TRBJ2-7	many	CASRTDLTGGFYEQYF	TGCGCCAGCAGAACGGATCTTACAGGGGGCTTCTACGAGCAGTACTTC
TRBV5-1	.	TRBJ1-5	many	CASSLDGGAQPQHF	TGCGCCAGCAGCTTGGATGGGGGGGCGCAGCCCCAGCATTTT
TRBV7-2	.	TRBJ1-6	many	CASSLRGAVSYNSPLHF	TGTGCCAGCAGCTTAAGGGGGGCCGTATCCTATAATTCACCCCTCCACTTT
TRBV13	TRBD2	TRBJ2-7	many	CASSSRLAGPYEQYF	TGTGCCAGCAGCTCCCGACTAGCGGGCCCCTACGAGCAGTACTTC
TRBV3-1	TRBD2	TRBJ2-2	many	CASSPLDGGAAGELFF	TGTGCCAGCAGCCCCCTCGACGGGGGGGCCGCCGGGGAGCTGTTTTTT
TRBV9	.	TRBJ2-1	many	CASSPSGQGLDEQFF	TGTGCCAGCAGCCCTTCTGGGCAGGGGTTGGATGAGCAGTTCTTC
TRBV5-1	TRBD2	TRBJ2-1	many	CASSNSGGARNEQFF	TGCGCCAGCAGCAATAGCGGGGGGGCACGTAATGAGCAGTTCTTC
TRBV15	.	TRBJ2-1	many	CATSRDLRTLEQFF	TGTGCCACCAGCAGAGACCTTCGTACCCTAGAGCAGTTCTTC
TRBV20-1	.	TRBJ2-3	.	CSARARRTSTDTQYF	TGCAGTGCTAGAGCCCGACGAACCAGCACAGATACGCAGTATTTT
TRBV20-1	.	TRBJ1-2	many	CSAKGPEGGGYTF	TGCAGTGCCAAGGGCCCGGAAGGCGGTGGCTACACCTTC
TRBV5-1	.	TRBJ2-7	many	CASSLGRVNGEQYF	TGCGCCAGCAGCTTGGGCCGGGTCAATGGCGAGCAGTACTTC
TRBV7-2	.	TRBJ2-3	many	CASSREDTQYF	TGTGCCAGCAGCAGAGAAGATACGCAGTATTTT
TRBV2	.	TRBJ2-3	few	CASSAGPRGADTQYF	TGTGCCAGCAGCGCGGGGCCCCGCGGCGCAGATACGCAGTATTTT
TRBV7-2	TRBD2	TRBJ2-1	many	CASSPQTSINEQFF	TGTGCCAGCAGCCCCCAGACTAGCATCAATGAGCAGTTCTTC
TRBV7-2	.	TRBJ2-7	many	CASSFEDSYEQYF	TGTGCCAGCAGCTTCGAGGACTCCTACGAGCAGTACTTC